One and the same sample provided the 29 T cell receptor beta chains below, sequenced in a study of early T cells in non-severe SARS-CoV-2 infection. MiXCR was run by TCRdb on the 5' RACE reads, yielding one entry per CDR3 protein. The data show fewer than 60,000 distinct CDR3 sequences, with over 8% seen just once and roughly 5.7% held by the top ten. The specimen comprised whole blood, sampled at baseline. These receptors came from an adult who was a healthcare worker with PCR-confirmed SARS-CoV-2 infection or an uninfected control (not recorded which).

This clonotype appeared a few times. The V call is TRBV20-1, the J call TRBJ1-6; 7 nucleotides match TRBD1. The CDR3 is 13 residues long. Germline CDR1 DFQATT, CDR2 SNEGSKA (reference sequence). Trimming took 3 bases from V and 10 from J; bases not matched to a gene: 6. CDR3: CSASEQGNSPLHF. CDR3 in DNA: TGCAGTGCTAGTGAACAGGGGAACTCACCCCTCCACTTT.

This clonotype was found many times. V gene TRBV10-3 combines with J gene TRBJ2-7, with D perhaps matching TRBD1 (5 bases). The length of the CDR3 is 14 residues. The V and J ends lost 4 bases and 1 base respectively, with 11 bases between them. Per germline, CDR1 ENHRY and CDR2 SYGVKD. As DNA, the CDR3 is TGTGCCATCAGTGGGCAGGGCTCATCCTACGAGCAGTACTTC. Translating gives CAISGQGSSYEQYF.

In its sample, this clonotype was seen many times. The chain carries TRBV6-5 and TRBJ2-2; 10 positions match TRBD2. With V trimmed by 6 bases and J by 6 bases, 7 bases remained unmatched. This CDR3 is built from 15 residues. In germline, CDR1 is MNHEY, CDR2 SVGAGI. The CDR3 is CASRGLAGVSGELFF. CDR3 sequence (DNA): TGTGCCAGCAGAGGCCTAGCGGGAGTTTCCGGGGAGCTGTTTTTT.

This clonotype showed up many times. This sequence joins TRBV7-2 and TRBJ1-2; D is uncertain. The V gene's germline CDR1 is SGHTA and CDR2 FQGNSA. The CDR3 contains 11 residues. Trimming took 6 bases from V and 0 from J, leaving 2 bases between them. The CDR3 DNA is TGTGCCAGCAGACCTAACTATGGCTACACCTTC. Translated, it gives CASRPNYGYTF.

This clonotype was seen more than once but under ten times. The DNA for the CDR3 is TGTGCCAGCGAAAGAACCGGGGGAGATACGCAGTATTTT. It yields the protein CASERTGGDTQYF. The chain carries TRBV7-9 and TRBJ2-3, with D tentatively TRBD2 (6 bases). CDR1 is SEHNR, CDR2 FQNEAQ, per germline (reference sequence). This CDR3 has 13 residues. V was cut by 8 bases and J by 5 bases, with 14 bases left in between.

This clonotype was counted at least ten times. J is TRBJ1-5 and V is TRBV7-6; D gene unclear. The CDR3 is made up of 14 amino acids. Deletions cut 3 bases from V and 2 bases from J, with 8 bases between. The V gene's germline CDR1 is SGHVS and CDR2 FNYEAQ. The CDR3 is CASSLEQGNQPQHF. CDR3 DNA: TGTGCCAGCAGCTTGGAACAAGGCAATCAGCCCCAGCATTTT.

This clonotype has only a few counts. The gene calls are TRBV5-1 and TRBJ2-7, with a possible D match to TRBD1 (6 bases). The CDR3 length is 11 residues. Trimming removed 4 bases at V and 7 bases at J, with 9 bases between. Germline-derived CDR1 and CDR2 are SGHRS and YFSETQ. CDR3 DNA sequence: TGCGCCAGCAGCCATGACAGGGAGCAGTACTTC. Protein product: CASSHDREQYF. Looking up the rest from reference TRBV5-1 and TRBJ2-7 gives the full variable domain: KAGVTQTPRYLIKTRGQQVTLSCSPISGHRSVSWYQQTPGQGLQFLFEYFSETQRNKGNFPGRFSGRQFSNSRSEMNVSTLELGDSALYLCASSHDREQYFGPGTRLTVT.

This clonotype showed up just a few times. The V call is TRBV6-5, the J call TRBJ1-2; D unclear. The CDR3 length is 14 residues. Between the trimmed V and J ends, which lost 5 bases and 4 bases, there was a span of 14 bases. Per the germline V gene, CDR1 is MNHEY and CDR2 is SVGAGI. Written as DNA, the CDR3 is TGTGCCAGCAGTAAGCTTGACACATCCTATGGCTACACCTTC. It is translated as CASSKLDTSYGYTF.

The chain's CDR3 is CASSQVRGSTNEKLFF. CDR3 coding DNA: TGCGCCAGCAGCCAAGTTCGGGGATCAACTAATGAAAAACTGTTTTTT. The V and J genes are TRBV4-1 and TRBJ1-4; no firm D call. This CDR3 has 16 residues. V was clipped by 1 base and J by 0 bases, with 9 bases between them. Germline V gives CDR1 MGHRA, CDR2 YSYEKL.

The V gene is TRBV2, the J gene TRBJ1-1; TRBD1 agrees at 9 bases. Germline values: CDR1 SNHLY, CDR2 FYNNEI. This CDR3 comprises 12 residues. J was trimmed by 6 bases and V by 9 bases; bases with no gene match: 5. In DNA, the CDR3 is TGTGCCAGTACTACAGGGGGCTCTGAAGCTTTCTTT. This encodes CASTTGGSEAFF.

This clonotype was found a few times. The CDR3: CASSARGLGTEAFF. The DNA of the CDR3 is TGTGCCAGCAGCGCCAGGGGGCTGGGGACTGAAGCTTTCTTT. The genes are TRBV7-9 and TRBJ1-1, with 8 bases that match TRBD1. There are 14 residues in the CDR3. The V gene's germline CDR1 is SEHNR and CDR2 FQNEAQ (reference sequence). V shed 5 bases, J shed 5 bases, and the junction held 7 bases outside the gene matches.

The chain employs TRBV29-1 and TRBJ2-7; D gene ambiguous. Trimming took 0 bases from V and 2 from J, leaving 11 bases between them. The CDR3 runs 14 residues. CDR1 is SQVTM and CDR2 is ANQGSEA in the germline V gene. Written as DNA, the CDR3 is TGCAGCGTTGAAGACCGGCAAGGGACCTACGAGCAGTACTTC. Translating gives CSVEDRQGTYEQYF.

This clonotype was picked up many times. The genes are TRBV14 and TRBJ1-1; weak D call: TRBD1 (6 bases). The CDR3 loop spans 13 amino acids. The V end lost 4 bases, the J end lost 4 bases, and 10 bases lay between the germline ends. Germline lookup yields CDR1 SGHDN and CDR2 FVKESK. The CDR3 spells CASSRGQRTEAFF. As DNA, the CDR3 is TGTGCCAGCAGCCGGGGACAACGCACTGAAGCTTTCTTT.

On this clonotype itself: Relative to the germline gene, one junction end is altered; a read error may explain this. The rearrangement uses TRBV6-1 and TRBJ2-1, with 9 bases lining up with TRBD1. Per germline, CDR1 MNHNS and CDR2 SASEGT. This CDR3 is 11 amino acids long. CDR3 DNA sequence: TGTGCCAGCAGGGGGACAGGGTATGTTCTCTTC. Translation: CASRGTGYVLF.

This clonotype was found a few times. The genes are TRBV7-9 and TRBJ2-7, with D possibly TRBD1 on 6 matching bases. The CDR3 loop spans 13 amino acids. CDR1 SEHNR and CDR2 FQNEAQ come from the germline V gene (reference sequence). V lost 3 bases to trimming and J lost 5 bases, with 11 bases between them. CDR3 sequence (DNA): TGTGCCAGCAGCTTTTATGGGGGCGACGAGCAGTACTTC. Translation: CASSFYGGDEQYF.

The CDR3 loop reads CASLAESYNEQFF. Here the CDR3 DNA reads TGTGCCAGCTTAGCGGAGAGTTACAATGAGCAGTTCTTC. The genes are TRBV12-3 or TRBV12-4 and TRBJ2-1; D is perhaps TRBD2 (6 bases). The germline V and J ends were trimmed by 8 bases and 4 bases, with 12 bases remaining between them. This CDR3 is built from 13 residues.

This clonotype was seen more than once but under ten times. V gene TRBV20-1 combines with J gene TRBJ2-1; tentative D call: TRBD2 (5 bases). Trimming left V 6 bases short and J 10 bases short, with 22 bases between. Germline CDR1 is DFQATT and CDR2 is SNEGSKA (reference sequence). The CDR3 contains 14 residues. The CDR3 DNA follows: TGCAGTGCGAGTCCCGGGATCCTGAGGGAAGAGCAGTTCTTC. Protein: CSASPGILREEQFF.

This clonotype was seen at least ten times. This chain connects TRBV5-1 to TRBJ2-1; no firm D call. The ends were cut back, 4 bases at V and 8 bases at J, with 7 bases in the middle. Germline CDR1 SGHRS, CDR2 YFSETQ. This CDR3 has 11 amino acids. The CDR3 spells CASSRGYEQFF. The CDR3 region has the DNA TGCGCCAGCAGCCGCGGATATGAGCAGTTCTTC.

This clonotype was counted only a few times. The chain links TRBV30 to TRBJ2-7, with D possibly matching TRBD1 (5 bases). Germline lookup yields CDR1 GTSNPN and CDR2 SVGIG (reference sequence). There are 13 residues in the CDR3. Trimming took 3 bases from V and 2 from J, leaving 11 bases between them. Written as DNA, the CDR3 is TGTGCCTGGAGCCGGACACTACCCTACGAGCAGTACTTC. It specifies CAWSRTLPYEQYF.

In this sample, this clonotype turned up many times. The gene calls are TRBV12-3 or TRBV12-4 and TRBJ1-1; the D gene is possibly TRBD1 (6 bases). This CDR3 region has 13 residues. The V end was cut by 5 bases, the J end by 1 base, with 8 bases between. CDR3 DNA sequence: TGTGCCAGCAGTAGACAGGAGAACACTGAAGCTTTCTTT. It yields the protein CASSRQENTEAFF.

This rearrangement joins TRBV7-6 to TRBJ2-1; D unresolved. Germline assignment: CDR1 SGHVS and CDR2 FNYEAQ. V was trimmed by 0 bases and J by 7 bases, leaving 7 bases between them. This CDR3 is 13 amino acids long. The CDR3 DNA reads as TGTGCCAGCAGCTTAGCCGCCTGGAATGAGCAGTTCTTC. It translates to CASSLAAWNEQFF. The full variable domain, completed using reference TRBV7-6 and TRBJ2-1, is GAGVSQSPRYKVTKRGQDVALRCDPISGHVSLYWYRQALGQGPEFLTYFNYEAQQDKSGLPNDRFSAERPEGSISTLTIQRTEQRDSAMYRCASSLAAWNEQFFGPGTRLTVL.

This clonotype was counted at least ten times. The rearrangement joins TRBV27 to TRBJ1-5, with D maybe TRBD1 (5 bases). Germline values: CDR1 MNHEY, CDR2 SMNVEV (reference sequence). CDR3 length: 15 residues. The V end was cut by 8 bases, the J end by 1 base, with 15 bases between. Written as DNA, the CDR3 is TGTGCCAGCGGAACAGGCGGAAGAAGCAATCAGCCCCAGCATTTT. Translating it yields CASGTGGRSNQPQHF.

J is TRBJ2-2 and V is TRBV5-3, with unresolved D. TRBV5-3 is treated as an ORF (open reading frame) with a function not yet certain. The CDR3 runs to 17 residues. Trimming took 5 bases from V and 3 from J, leaving 20 bases between them. CDR3 region: CARSHSHRIIHTGELFF. CDR3 bases: TGTGCCAGAAGTCACTCTCACCGGATAATACACACCGGGGAGCTGTTTTTT.

This clonotype has just a few counts. The V and J genes are TRBV9 and TRBJ1-2; D not certain. The CDR3 totals 13 residues. V was clipped by 1 base and J by 1 base, with 5 bases between them. Germline V gives CDR1 SGDLS, CDR2 YYNGEE. The CDR3 protein is CASSVLDNYGYTF. The CDR3 DNA reads as TGTGCCAGCAGCGTACTGGATAACTATGGCTACACCTTC.

In this sample, this clonotype turned up many times. V usage is TRBV27 and J usage is TRBJ2-3, with TRBD2 matching over 8 bases. This CDR3 has 16 residues. V was pared by 3 bases and J by 1 base, with 6 bases of the junction left unmatched. Germline-derived CDR1 and CDR2 are MNHEY and SMNVEV (reference sequence). The CDR3 DNA is TGTGCCAGCAGTTTCGGAGCGGGGGTGGGCACAGATACGCAGTATTTT. This gives the protein CASSFGAGVGTDTQYF.

The chain links TRBV2 to TRBJ2-5, with D maybe TRBD2 (7 bases). V was pared by 6 bases and J by 10 bases, with 24 bases between. The germline V gene has CDR1 SNHLY and CDR2 FYNNEI. CDR3 length: 15 residues. CDR3: CASSDQEWGGRNQYF. DNA of the CDR3: TGTGCCAGCAGCGACCAGGAGTGGGGGGGCCGAAACCAGTACTTC.

This clonotype was found a few times. V and J are TRBV4-3 and TRBJ2-3, with D possibly called TRBD1 or TRBD2 (6 bases each). The CDR3 consists of 16 residues. Trimming took 7 bases from V and 4 from J, leaving 21 bases between them. Per the germline V gene, CDR1 is LGHNA and CDR2 is YSLEER. As DNA, the CDR3 is TGCGCCAGCACCGAAAACACCGGGGGCAGTGCAGATACGCAGTATTTT. Amino acids: CASTENTGGSADTQYF.

This clonotype was counted ten times or more. V is TRBV20-1 and J is TRBJ1-3, with D maybe TRBD1 (6 bases). V lost 0 bases, J lost 3 bases, and 6 bases lay in between. Per germline, CDR1 DFQATT and CDR2 SNEGSKA (reference sequence). The CDR3 has 13 amino acids. DNA for the CDR3: TGCAGTGCTAGAGAACAGGGTGGAAACACCATATATTTT. This translates into CSAREQGGNTIYF.

This clonotype was counted ten times or more. This sequence joins TRBV20-1 and TRBJ2-1; D uncertain. In germline, CDR1 is DFQATT, CDR2 SNEGSKA (reference sequence). The CDR3 spans 14 residues. V gave up 0 bases and J gave up 7 bases, with 13 bases separating them. CDR3 nucleotides: TGCAGTGCTAGAGACGGACGAGGCCCAAATGAGCAGTTCTTC. Its translation is CSARDGRGPNEQFF.